Sequencing of this T cell receptor (beta chain) was carried out in a study of OX40 agonist ivuxolimab in advanced cancers. Study findings and constraints: Both blood CD4+ and CD8+ T cells showed clonal growth by week 6 at 0.1 to 3.0 mg/kg.

V lost 2 bases, J lost 6 bases, and 13 bases lay in between. This CDR3 spans 14 amino acids. Germline assignment: CDR1 SGHTA and CDR2 FQGTGA. In the case of this clone: Its antigen remains unknown.

Sequenced by immunoSEQ multiplex PCR; TCRdb stores in-frame clones only, minus some. The data show 50,000 or so clones, about 79% seen once. Sequenced here: CD4+ or CD8+ T cells sorted from blood, sampled in a trial of the OX40 agonist ivuxolimab. This receptor was identified in an adult with an advanced solid tumor such as melanoma, head and neck, liver or kidney cancer. The rearrangement links TRBV7-3 to TRBJ1-1; TRBD1 might be the D (5 bases). The CDR3 DNA sequence: TGTGCCAGCAGCTTACAGGGATCGAATTCTGAAGCTTTCTTT. Translating it yields CASSLQGSNSEAFF.